This TCR beta chain was obtained from a study of a mutant IDH1 vaccine in newly diagnosed glioma. CDR1 LNHDA and CDR2 SQIVND come from the germline V gene (reference sequence). V gave up 8 bases and J gave up 4 bases, with 15 bases separating them. CDR3 length: 14 residues. Time point denoted: baseline, week 1 (first vaccination visit). Noted treatment: pre-vaccination baseline after standard-of-care therapy. Here immunoSEQ multiplex PCR was the method, and the copy in TCRdb shows in-frame clones only, minus some. The sample holds about 70,000 clones; 80% to 90% are singletons and the top ten take 4.6%.

This TCR came from a young woman with glioma. Some clones in this sample may be carry-over from other donors' samples. The sequences come from peripheral blood mononuclear cells (PBMCs), collected from a glioma patient treated with radiotherapy, temozolomide or both. The chain recombines TRBV19 with TRBJ1-5, with D possibly matching TRBD1 (6 bases). The CDR3 loop reads CASGDTPQNQPQHF. CDR3 bases: TGTGCCAGTGGGGACACTCCGCAAAATCAGCCCCAGCATTTT.